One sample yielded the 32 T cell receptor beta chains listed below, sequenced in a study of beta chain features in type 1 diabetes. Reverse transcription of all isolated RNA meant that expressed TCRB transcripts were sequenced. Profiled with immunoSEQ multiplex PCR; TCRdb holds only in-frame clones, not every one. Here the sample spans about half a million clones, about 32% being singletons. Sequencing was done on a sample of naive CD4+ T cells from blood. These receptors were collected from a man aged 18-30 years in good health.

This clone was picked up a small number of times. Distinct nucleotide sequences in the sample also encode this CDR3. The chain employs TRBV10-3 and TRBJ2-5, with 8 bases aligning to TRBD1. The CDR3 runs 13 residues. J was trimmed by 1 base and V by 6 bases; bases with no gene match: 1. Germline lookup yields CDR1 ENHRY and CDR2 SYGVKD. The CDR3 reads CAISGQGQETQYF. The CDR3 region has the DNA TGTGCCATCAGCGGACAGGGCCAAGAGACCCAGTACTTC.

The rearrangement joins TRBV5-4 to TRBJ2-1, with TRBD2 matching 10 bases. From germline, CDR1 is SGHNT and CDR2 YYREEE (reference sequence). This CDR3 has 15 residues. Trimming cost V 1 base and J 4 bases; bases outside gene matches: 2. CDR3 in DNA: TGTGCCAGCAGCTTGACTAGCGGGGATTACAATGAGCAGTTCTTC. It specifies CASSLTSGDYNEQFF.

For the CDR3, the DNA is TGTGCCAGCAGCTTAGCTAGCCACAATGAGCAGTTCTTC. Protein: CASSLASHNEQFF. The gene calls are TRBV7-8 and TRBJ2-1; no reliable D call. This CDR3 has 13 amino acids. Per germline, CDR1 SGHVS and CDR2 FQNEAQ. Trimming removed 0 bases from V and 5 bases from J, with 5 bases in between.

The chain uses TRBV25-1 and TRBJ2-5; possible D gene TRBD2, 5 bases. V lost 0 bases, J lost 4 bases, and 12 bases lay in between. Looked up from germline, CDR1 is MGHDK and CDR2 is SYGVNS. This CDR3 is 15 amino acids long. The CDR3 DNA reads TGTGCCAGCAGTGAATATAAGGACGGGGTAGAGACCCAGTACTTC. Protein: CASSEYKDGVETQYF.

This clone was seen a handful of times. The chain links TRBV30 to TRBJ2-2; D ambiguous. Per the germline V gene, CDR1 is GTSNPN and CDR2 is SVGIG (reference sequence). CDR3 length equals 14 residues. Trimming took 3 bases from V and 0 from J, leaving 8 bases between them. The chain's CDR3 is CAWRQSANTGELFF. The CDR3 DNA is TGTGCCTGGAGGCAATCCGCGAACACCGGGGAGCTGTTTTTT.

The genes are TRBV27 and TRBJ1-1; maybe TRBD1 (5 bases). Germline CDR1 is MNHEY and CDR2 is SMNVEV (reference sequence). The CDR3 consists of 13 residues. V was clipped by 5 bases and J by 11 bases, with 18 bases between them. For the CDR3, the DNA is TGTGCCAGCAGTGCGGGACGCGGCCGGGGGGCTTTCTTT. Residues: CASSAGRGRGAFF.

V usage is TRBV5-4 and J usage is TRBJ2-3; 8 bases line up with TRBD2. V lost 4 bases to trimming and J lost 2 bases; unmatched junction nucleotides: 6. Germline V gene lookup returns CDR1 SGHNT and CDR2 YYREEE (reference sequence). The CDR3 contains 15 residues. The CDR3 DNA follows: TGTGCCAGCAGCCCGGGACTAGGGAACACAGATACGCAGTATTTT. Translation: CASSPGLGNTDTQYF. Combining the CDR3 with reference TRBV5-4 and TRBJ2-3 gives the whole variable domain ETGVTQSPTHLIKTRGQQVTLRCSSQSGHNTVSWYQQALGQGPQFIFQYYREEENGRGNFPPRFSGLQFPNYSSELNVNALELDDSALYLCASSPGLGNTDTQYFGPGTRLTVL.

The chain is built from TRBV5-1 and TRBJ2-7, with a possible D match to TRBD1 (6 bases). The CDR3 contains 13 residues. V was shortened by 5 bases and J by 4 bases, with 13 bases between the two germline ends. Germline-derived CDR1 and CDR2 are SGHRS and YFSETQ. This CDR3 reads CASRLTGEYEQYF. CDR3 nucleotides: TGCGCCAGCAGGTTGACAGGAGAATACGAGCAGTACTTC.

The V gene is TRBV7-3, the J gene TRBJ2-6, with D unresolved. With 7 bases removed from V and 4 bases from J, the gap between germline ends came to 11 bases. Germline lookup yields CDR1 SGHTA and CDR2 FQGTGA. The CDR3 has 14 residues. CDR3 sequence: CASTPFVGANVLTF. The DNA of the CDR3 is TGTGCCAGCACCCCGTTCGTCGGGGCCAACGTCCTGACTTTC.

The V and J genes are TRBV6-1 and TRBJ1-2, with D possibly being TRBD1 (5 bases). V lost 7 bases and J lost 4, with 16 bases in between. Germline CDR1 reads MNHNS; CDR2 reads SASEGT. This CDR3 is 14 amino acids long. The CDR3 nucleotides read TGTGCCAGCACCCCGGCCCTGGGGGGCTATGGCTACACCTTC. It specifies CASTPALGGYGYTF.

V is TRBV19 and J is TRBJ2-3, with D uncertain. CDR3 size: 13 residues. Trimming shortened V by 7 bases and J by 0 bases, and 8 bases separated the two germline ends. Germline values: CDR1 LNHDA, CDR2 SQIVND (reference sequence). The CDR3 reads CASKKPSTDTQYF. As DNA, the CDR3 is TGTGCCAGTAAGAAACCGAGCACAGATACGCAGTATTTT.

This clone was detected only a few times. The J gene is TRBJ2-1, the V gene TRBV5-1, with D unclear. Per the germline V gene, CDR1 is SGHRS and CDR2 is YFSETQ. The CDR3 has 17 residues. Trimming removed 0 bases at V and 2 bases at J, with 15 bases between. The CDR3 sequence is CASSLEVETLPYNEQFF. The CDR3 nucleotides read TGCGCCAGCAGCTTGGAAGTGGAGACTCTACCCTACAATGAGCAGTTCTTC.

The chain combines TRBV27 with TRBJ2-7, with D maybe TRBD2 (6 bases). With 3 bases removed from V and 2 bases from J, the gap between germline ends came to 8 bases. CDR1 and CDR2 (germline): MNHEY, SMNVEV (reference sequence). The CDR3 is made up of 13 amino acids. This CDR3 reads CASSFRETYEQYF. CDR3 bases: TGTGCCAGCAGTTTCCGGGAGACCTACGAGCAGTACTTC.

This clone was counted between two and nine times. CDR3: CASSRYTDTQYF. The CDR3 DNA follows: TGTGCCAGCAGCCGCTACACGGATACGCAGTATTTT. The chain uses TRBV14 and TRBJ2-3; D not certain. Trimming took off 4 bases at V and 6 bases at J, with 8 bases between the two ends. Germline CDR1 and CDR2: SGHDN and FVKESK. This CDR3 spans 12 amino acids.

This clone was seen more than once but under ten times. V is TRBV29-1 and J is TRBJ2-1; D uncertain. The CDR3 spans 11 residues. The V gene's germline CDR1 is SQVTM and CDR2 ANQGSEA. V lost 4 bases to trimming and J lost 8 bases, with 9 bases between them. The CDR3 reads CSVARPHEQFF. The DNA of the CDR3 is TGCAGCGTTGCTCGGCCCCATGAGCAGTTCTTC.

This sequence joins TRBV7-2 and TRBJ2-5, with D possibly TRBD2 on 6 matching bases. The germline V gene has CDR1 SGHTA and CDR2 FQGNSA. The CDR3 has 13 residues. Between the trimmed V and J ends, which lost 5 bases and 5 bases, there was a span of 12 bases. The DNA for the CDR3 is TGTGCCAGCAGCCCCCCGGGGAGGGAGACCCAGTACTTC. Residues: CASSPPGRETQYF.

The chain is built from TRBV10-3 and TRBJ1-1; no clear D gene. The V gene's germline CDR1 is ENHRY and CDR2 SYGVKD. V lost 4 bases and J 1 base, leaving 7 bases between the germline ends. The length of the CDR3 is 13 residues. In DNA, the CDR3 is TGTGCCATCAGTGGAATAGAGAACACTGAAGCTTTCTTT. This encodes CAISGIENTEAFF.

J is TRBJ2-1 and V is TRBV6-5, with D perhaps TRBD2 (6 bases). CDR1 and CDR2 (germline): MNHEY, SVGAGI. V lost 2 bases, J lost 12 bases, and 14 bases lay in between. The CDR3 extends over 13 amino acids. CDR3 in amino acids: CASSYGGTRVQFF. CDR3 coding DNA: TGTGCCAGCAGTTACGGGGGGACCCGGGTGCAGTTCTTC.

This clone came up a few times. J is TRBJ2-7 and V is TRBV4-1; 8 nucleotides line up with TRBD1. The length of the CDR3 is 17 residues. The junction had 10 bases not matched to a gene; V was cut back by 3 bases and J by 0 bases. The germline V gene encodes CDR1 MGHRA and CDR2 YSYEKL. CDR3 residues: CASSQYGGTGNSYEQYF. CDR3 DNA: TGCGCCAGCAGCCAGTATGGGGGGACAGGCAACTCCTACGAGCAGTACTTC.

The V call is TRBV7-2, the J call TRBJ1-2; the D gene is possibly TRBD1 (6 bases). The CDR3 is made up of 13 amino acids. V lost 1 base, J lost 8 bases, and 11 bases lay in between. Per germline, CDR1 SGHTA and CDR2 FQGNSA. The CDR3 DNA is TGTGCCAGCAGCTTAGGAACAGGGTACGGCTACACCTTC. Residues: CASSLGTGYGYTF. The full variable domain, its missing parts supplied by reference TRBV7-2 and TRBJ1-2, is GAGVSQSPSNKVTEKGKDVELRCDPISGHTALYWYRQSLGQGLEFLIYFQGNSAPDKSGLPSDRFSAERTGGSVSTLTIQRTQQEDSAVYLCASSLGTGYGYTFGSGTRLTVV.

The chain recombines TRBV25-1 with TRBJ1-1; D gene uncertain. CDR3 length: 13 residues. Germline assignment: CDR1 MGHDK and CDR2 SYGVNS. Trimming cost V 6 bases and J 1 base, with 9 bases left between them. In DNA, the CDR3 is TGTGCCAGCAGGTGGATGGGGAACACTGAAGCTTTCTTT. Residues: CASRWMGNTEAFF.

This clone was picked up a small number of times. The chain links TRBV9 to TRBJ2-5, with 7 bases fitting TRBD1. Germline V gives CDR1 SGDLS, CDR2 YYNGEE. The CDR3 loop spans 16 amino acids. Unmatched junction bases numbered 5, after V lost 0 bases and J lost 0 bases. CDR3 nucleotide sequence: TGTGCCAGCAGCGTAGCGGGACAGCAAAACCAAGAGACCCAGTACTTC. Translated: CASSVAGQQNQETQYF. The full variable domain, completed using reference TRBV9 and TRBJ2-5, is DSGVTQTPKHLITATGQRVTLRCSPRSGDLSVYWYQQSLDQGLQFLIQYYNGEERAKGNILERFSAQQFPDLHSELNLSSLELGDSALYFCASSVAGQQNQETQYFGPGTRLLVL.

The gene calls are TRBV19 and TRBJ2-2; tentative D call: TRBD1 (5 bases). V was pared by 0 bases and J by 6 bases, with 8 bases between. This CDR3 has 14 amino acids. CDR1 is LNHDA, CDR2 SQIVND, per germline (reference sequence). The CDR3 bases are TGTGCCAGTAGTATAGACCAGGGTTCCGGGGAGCTGTTTTTT. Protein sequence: CASSIDQGSGELFF.

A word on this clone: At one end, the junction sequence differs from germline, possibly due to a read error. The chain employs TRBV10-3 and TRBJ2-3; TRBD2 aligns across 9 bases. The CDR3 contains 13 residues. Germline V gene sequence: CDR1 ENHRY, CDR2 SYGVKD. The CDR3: CAISYQREAPGVF. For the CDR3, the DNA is TGTGCCATCAGTTACCAGCGGGAGGCCCCGGGAGTTTTT.

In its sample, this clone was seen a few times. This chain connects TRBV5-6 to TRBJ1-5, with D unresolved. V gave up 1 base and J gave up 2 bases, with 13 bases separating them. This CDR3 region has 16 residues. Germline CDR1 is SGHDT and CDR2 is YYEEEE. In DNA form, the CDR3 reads TGTGCCAGCAGCTTGCGTGGGTCTGGGCGCAATCAGCCCCAGCATTTT. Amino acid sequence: CASSLRGSGRNQPQHF.

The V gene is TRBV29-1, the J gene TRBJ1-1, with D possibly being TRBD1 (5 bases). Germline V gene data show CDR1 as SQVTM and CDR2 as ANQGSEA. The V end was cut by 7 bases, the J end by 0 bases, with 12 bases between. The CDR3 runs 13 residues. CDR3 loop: CSALTAMNTEAFF. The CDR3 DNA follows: TGCAGCGCGCTGACAGCGATGAACACTGAAGCTTTCTTT.

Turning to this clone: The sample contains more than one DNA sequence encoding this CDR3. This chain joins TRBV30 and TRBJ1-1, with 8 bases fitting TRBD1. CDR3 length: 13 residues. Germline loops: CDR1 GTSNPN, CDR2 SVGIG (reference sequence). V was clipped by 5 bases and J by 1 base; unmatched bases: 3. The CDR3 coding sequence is TGTGCCTGGTCAACAGGGGGGAACACTGAAGCTTTCTTT. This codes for CAWSTGGNTEAFF.

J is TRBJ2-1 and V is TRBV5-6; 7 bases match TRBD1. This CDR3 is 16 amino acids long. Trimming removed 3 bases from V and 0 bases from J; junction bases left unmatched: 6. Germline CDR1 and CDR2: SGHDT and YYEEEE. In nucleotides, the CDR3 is TGTGCCAGCAGCTCCCTGGGACAGTACTCCTACAATGAGCAGTTCTTC. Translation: CASSSLGQYSYNEQFF.

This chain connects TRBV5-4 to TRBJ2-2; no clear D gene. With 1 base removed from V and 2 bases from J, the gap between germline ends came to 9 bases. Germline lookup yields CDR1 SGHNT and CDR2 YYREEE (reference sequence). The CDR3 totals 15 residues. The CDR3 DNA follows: TGTGCCAGCAGCTTGCGTCTCCTAAACACCGGGGAGCTGTTTTTT. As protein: CASSLRLLNTGELFF.

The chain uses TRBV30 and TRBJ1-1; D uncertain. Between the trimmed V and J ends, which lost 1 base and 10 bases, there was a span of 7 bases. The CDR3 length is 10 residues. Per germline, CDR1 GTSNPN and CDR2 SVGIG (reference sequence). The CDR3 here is CAWSDYAAFF. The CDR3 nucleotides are TGTGCCTGGAGTGATTACGCAGCTTTCTTT.

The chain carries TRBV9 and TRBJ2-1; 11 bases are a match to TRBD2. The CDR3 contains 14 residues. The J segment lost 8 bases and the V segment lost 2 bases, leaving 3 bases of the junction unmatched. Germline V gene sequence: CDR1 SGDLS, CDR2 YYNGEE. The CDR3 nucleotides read TGTGCCAGCAGCGTGGGACTAGCGGCCCATGAGCAGTTCTTC. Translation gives CASSVGLAAHEQFF.

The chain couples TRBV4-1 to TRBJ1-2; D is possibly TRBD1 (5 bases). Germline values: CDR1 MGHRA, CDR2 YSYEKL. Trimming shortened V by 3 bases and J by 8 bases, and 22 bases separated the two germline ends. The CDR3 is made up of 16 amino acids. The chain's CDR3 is CASSQPGRGILYGYTF. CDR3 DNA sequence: TGCGCCAGCAGCCAGCCGGGACGCGGGATCCTTTACGGCTACACCTTC.